These 20 T cell receptor beta chains originate from one sample sequenced in a study of T cells expressing NK-cell markers. TCRdb re-called the 5' RACE reads; one entry per CDR3 protein, DNA not given. The table counts 400,000 to 500,000 distinct CDR3 sequences; roughly 8% lies in the top ten. Sequencing input: blood T cells: a sorted CD56 or NKG2C T cell subset, CD4+ or CD8+ T cells, or bulk PBMC T cells (not recorded which). The receptors shown here come from a woman aged 18 to 75 in good health.

J is TRBJ2-2 and V is TRBV7-3; as DNA is missing, the TRBD1 call by TCRdb cannot be tested. From germline, CDR1 is SGHTA and CDR2 FQGTGA. The CDR3 spans 15 residues. CDR3 residues: CASSLGVHNTGELFF.

The chain links TRBV19 to TRBJ2-2; TCRdb names TRBD1, which stays unverified in the absence of DNA. The CDR3 spans 15 residues. Germline loops: CDR1 LNHDA, CDR2 SQIVND (reference sequence). The CDR3: CASSIRGRDTGELFF.

The V call is TRBV7-8, the J call TRBJ2-5; there is no DNA to check the TCRdb D call of TRBD1. The CDR3 runs 16 residues. Germline V gives CDR1 SGHVS, CDR2 FQNEAQ. The CDR3 sequence: CASSLRGRQGRGAQYF.

The gene calls are TRBV27 and TRBJ2-7; TCRdb selects TRBD2, and the lack of DNA leaves this call unchecked. This CDR3 has 16 residues. CDR1 is MNHEY and CDR2 is SMNVEV in the germline V gene (reference sequence). CDR3: CASSYGTSGRIYEQYF.

The rearrangement links TRBV5-1 to TRBJ2-6; TCRdb's D call, TRBD1, is unchecked because there is no DNA. Germline assignment: CDR1 SGHRS and CDR2 YFSETQ. There are 16 residues in the CDR3. Here the CDR3 reads CASSLGGHSGANVLTF.

This chain uses TRBV20-1 with TRBJ2-1. Germline CDR1 reads DFQATT; CDR2 reads SNEGSKA (reference sequence). This CDR3 region has 14 residues. CDR3 residues: CSASSGRTHNEQFF.

The chain carries TRBV7-9 and TRBJ2-1. CDR3 length: 11 residues. The germline V gene encodes CDR1 SEHNR and CDR2 FQNEAQ (reference sequence). Here the CDR3 reads CASNTENEQFF.

The chain links TRBV3-1 to TRBJ1-5. Germline CDR1 LGHDT, CDR2 YNNKEL (reference sequence). CDR3 length: 13 amino acids. This chain's CDR3 is CASSQGQHQPQHF. The full variable domain, completed using reference TRBV3-1 and TRBJ1-5, is DTAVSQTPKYLVTQMGNDKSIKCEQNLGHDTMYWYKQDSKKFLKIMFSYNNKELIINETVPNRFSPKSPDKAHLNLHINSLELGDSAVYFCASSQGQHQPQHFGDGTRLSIL.

The chain is built from TRBV18 and TRBJ1-6; the D gene TCRdb calls, TRBD1, cannot be checked with no DNA. Germline-derived CDR1 and CDR2 are KGHSH and LQKENI. The CDR3 length is 13 residues. The CDR3 loop is CASAQQGNSPLHF.

The chain couples TRBV29-1 to TRBJ2-1; with no DNA, the TCRdb D assignment of TRBD2 cannot be verified. The CDR3 is 15 amino acids. The germline gives CDR1 SQVTM, CDR2 ANQGSEA. The CDR3 sequence is CSARRRLAGGYEQFF.

This chain connects TRBV29-1 to TRBJ2-4; TCRdb reports TRBD1, a call that lacks DNA to check it against. The CDR3 covers 20 residues. Germline-derived CDR1 and CDR2 are SQVTM and ANQGSEA. The CDR3 spells CSVEERSTGEVSLAKNIQYF.

The chain has TRBV5-4 and TRBJ2-3; TCRdb's D call, TRBD1, is unchecked because there is no DNA. The CDR3 has 14 amino acids. Germline V CDR1 and CDR2: SGHNT, YYREEE (reference sequence). The CDR3 is CASSLELPGDTQYF. Together with reference TRBV5-4 and TRBJ2-3, the CDR3 gives the full variable domain: ETGVTQSPTHLIKTRGQQVTLRCSSQSGHNTVSWYQQALGQGPQFIFQYYREEENGRGNFPPRFSGLQFPNYSSELNVNALELDDSALYLCASSLELPGDTQYFGPGTRLTVL.

The chain carries TRBV29-1 and TRBJ2-1; TCRdb's D call, TRBD1, is unchecked because there is no DNA. Germline CDR1 and CDR2: SQVTM and ANQGSEA. CDR3 length: 17 residues. CDR3 in amino acids: CSVDLGGRDRVTYEQFF.

This chain links TRBV27 with TRBJ2-1; TCRdb selects TRBD2, and the lack of DNA leaves this call unchecked. The CDR3 loop spans 16 amino acids. CDR1 is MNHEY, CDR2 SMNVEV, per germline (reference sequence). The CDR3 region is CASRHLLAGGGDEQFF.

This sequence joins TRBV6-2 or TRBV6-3 and TRBJ2-2; TCRdb's assignment of TRBD2 cannot be checked, as there is no DNA. The germline gives CDR1 MNHEY, CDR2 SVGEGT. The CDR3 is made up of 15 amino acids. The CDR3 here is CASSREGVNTGELFF.

The V gene is TRBV29-1, the J gene TRBJ2-3. This CDR3 contains 13 residues. The germline V gene has CDR1 SQVTM and CDR2 ANQGSEA. The CDR3 sequence: CSVVNRVGDTQYF.

This sequence joins TRBV6-1 and TRBJ2-3; the TCRdb call, TRBD1, lacks DNA for checking. Per the germline V gene, CDR1 is MNHNS and CDR2 is SASEGT. CDR3 size: 15 residues. The CDR3 spells CASSPDRRVTDTQYF.

The V call is TRBV6-1, the J call TRBJ1-2; the TCRdb D gene call, TRBD1, has no DNA to confirm it. The germline V gene encodes CDR1 MNHNS and CDR2 SASEGT. The CDR3 is 13 amino acids. CDR3 region: CASSENRERGYTF.

The chain couples TRBV28 to TRBJ2-1; no DNA is available, so the TRBD2 call from TCRdb remains unchecked. The CDR3 has 13 amino acids. Germline V gives CDR1 MDHEN, CDR2 SYDVKM. CDR3 sequence reads: CATLPTTYNEQFF.

This chain links TRBV7-8 with TRBJ2-3; there is no DNA to check the TCRdb D call of TRBD2. The CDR3 is 17 amino acids. Germline V gives CDR1 SGHVS, CDR2 FQNEAQ. CDR3 loop: CASSLATAGGYADTQYF.